One and the same sample provided the 26 T cell receptor beta chains below, sequenced in a study of blood T cell repertoires in COVID-19. Measured with immunoSEQ multiplex PCR; TCRdb has only the in-frame clones, and not every one. Among approximately 75,000 clones listed, around 84% were seen once. Sequencing was carried out using peripheral blood. The source of these receptors is a woman between 45 and 65 years old with acute or convalescent COVID-19.

This chain connects TRBV7-2 to TRBJ1-5; D remains unclear. Germline V lookup: CDR1 SGHTA, CDR2 FQGNSA. This CDR3 has 16 amino acids. With 0 bases removed from V and 4 bases from J, the gap between germline ends came to 13 bases. DNA for the CDR3: TGTGCCAGCAGCTTAGCGGCCTTGGACTGGAATCAGCCCCAGCATTTT. Protein product: CASSLAALDWNQPQHF.

The chain combines TRBV27 with TRBJ1-2; 8 bases are a match to TRBD1. Trimming at V came to 8 bases and at J to 4 bases, leaving 21 bases not matched to a gene. Per germline, CDR1 MNHEY and CDR2 SMNVEV (reference sequence). This CDR3 spans 18 amino acids. CDR3 in DNA: TGTGCCAGCCGTATTTACGGGACAGGACAAAAGGAGCGCTATGGCTACACCTTC. Protein product: CASRIYGTGQKERYGYTF.

The V gene is TRBV28, the J gene TRBJ2-7, with 7 bases aligning to TRBD2. Trimming at V came to 8 bases and at J to 5 bases, leaving 18 bases not matched to a gene. This CDR3 comprises 16 residues. Germline CDR1 and CDR2: MDHEN and SYDVKM. CDR3 region: CASGTTGRENPHEQYF. The CDR3 DNA follows: TGTGCCAGCGGCACCACGGGGCGGGAGAATCCCCACGAGCAGTACTTC.

CDR3 in amino acids: CASTLATSAYEQYF. In DNA, the CDR3 is TGTGCCAGCACTCTGGCAACGTCTGCCTACGAGCAGTACTTC. The chain links TRBV6-5 to TRBJ2-7, with D unclear. CDR1 is MNHEY, CDR2 SVGAGI, per germline. The CDR3 has 14 amino acids. Trimming stripped 7 bases from V and 2 bases from J, with 15 bases between.

This sequence joins TRBV30 and TRBJ2-7; TRBD2 matches 8 bases. Looked up from germline, CDR1 is GTSNPN and CDR2 is SVGIG (reference sequence). This CDR3 has 14 amino acids. The J segment lost 0 bases and the V segment lost 4 bases, leaving 5 bases of the junction unmatched. The CDR3 reads CAWKGGTSSYEQYF. The DNA for the CDR3 is TGTGCCTGGAAAGGAGGGACTAGCTCCTACGAGCAGTACTTC.

In this sample, this clone turned up a few times. This chain uses TRBV5-4 with TRBJ2-7; D remains unclear. Trimming left V 0 bases short and J 7 bases short, with 8 bases between. The length of the CDR3 is 12 residues. The germline gives CDR1 SGHNT, CDR2 YYREEE (reference sequence). The CDR3 DNA reads TGTGCCAGCAGCTTGGGGATGCGGGAGCAGTACTTC. This sequence encodes CASSLGMREQYF.

This rearrangement joins TRBV13 to TRBJ2-1; 8 nucleotides match TRBD2. The V and J ends lost 3 bases and 4 bases, in that order; junction bases with no gene match: 5. The CDR3 loop spans 15 amino acids. Germline V gene data show CDR1 as PRHDT and CDR2 as FYEKMQ (reference sequence). The CDR3 bases are TGTGCCAGCAGCTTTACTAGCGGAAAATACAATGAGCAGTTCTTC. This encodes CASSFTSGKYNEQFF.

V and J are TRBV7-3 and TRBJ2-1; possible D gene TRBD2, 5 bases. V lost 1 base to trimming and J lost 2 bases, with 12 bases between them. The germline CDR1 and CDR2 sequences are SGHTA and FQGTGA. The CDR3 loop spans 16 amino acids. CDR3 region: CASSLSRERAYNEQFF. The DNA for the CDR3 is TGTGCCAGCAGCTTAAGCCGGGAACGCGCCTACAATGAGCAGTTCTTC. Complete variable domain (other parts from reference TRBV7-3 and TRBJ2-1): GAGVSQTPSNKVTEKGKYVELRCDPISGHTALYWYRQSLGQGPEFLIYFQGTGAADDSGLPNDRFFAVRPEGSVSTLKIQRTERGDSAVYLCASSLSRERAYNEQFFGPGTRLTVL.

V is TRBV5-4 and J is TRBJ2-5; TRBD1 aligns across 7 bases. J gave up 6 bases and V 4 bases, and 12 bases lay outside the gene matches. This CDR3 comprises 15 residues. Germline V gene sequence: CDR1 SGHNT, CDR2 YYREEE (reference sequence). The DNA of the CDR3 is TGTGCCAGCAGCCTTCGGACAGGACTTTTGAAGACCCAGTACTTC. It specifies CASSLRTGLLKTQYF.

This clone appeared a few times. The J gene is TRBJ1-6, the V gene TRBV19, with TRBD1 identical over 7 bases. CDR1 and CDR2 (germline): LNHDA, SQIVND (reference sequence). The CDR3 has 15 residues. With 4 bases clipped from V and 10 bases from J, the junction kept 10 bases outside the gene matches. The CDR3 sequence: CASSTQGSQDSPLHF. The CDR3 bases are TGTGCCAGTAGTACACAGGGGAGCCAGGACTCACCCCTCCACTTT.

The V gene is TRBV30, the J gene TRBJ2-7, with D maybe TRBD1 (5 bases). Germline CDR1 and CDR2: GTSNPN and SVGIG (reference sequence). The CDR3 loop spans 15 amino acids. The ends were cut back, 0 bases at V and 1 base at J, with 13 bases in the middle. The CDR3 spells CAWSVRTTKSYEQYF. In DNA, the CDR3 is TGTGCCTGGAGTGTGAGGACAACTAAGTCCTACGAGCAGTACTTC.

The V gene is TRBV18, the J gene TRBJ2-4; weak D call: TRBD2 (5 bases). Trimming took 6 bases from V and 0 from J, leaving 24 bases between them. CDR3 length: 19 residues. The germline V gene has CDR1 KGHSH and CDR2 LQKENI. The CDR3 loop is CASSPTSLSGILAKNIQYF. DNA for the CDR3: TGTGCCAGCTCTCCTACTAGTTTGTCGGGTATCCTAGCCAAAAACATTCAGTACTTC.

The chain links TRBV14 to TRBJ2-7; TRBD2 might be the D (6 bases). This CDR3 has 15 amino acids. Germline-derived CDR1 and CDR2 are SGHDN and FVKESK. Trimming stripped 5 bases from V and 2 bases from J, with 16 bases between. CDR3 residues: CASSGGQHDPYEQYF. Written as DNA, the CDR3 is TGTGCCAGCAGCGGAGGGCAGCACGACCCCTACGAGCAGTACTTC.

The chain combines TRBV3-1 (or the pseudogene TRBV3-2) with TRBJ1-3, with D possibly TRBD1 on 5 matching bases. The germline V gene has CDR1 LGHDT and CDR2 YNNKEL (reference sequence). This CDR3 is 20 amino acids long. The V and J ends lost 4 bases and 3 bases respectively, with 28 bases between them. The DNA for the CDR3 is TGTGCCAGCAGCCCCATAGTAAGGGGCCTTTTGGAGTATTGTGGAAACACCATATATTTT. Its protein is CASSPIVRGLLEYCGNTIYF.

The gene calls are TRBV28 and TRBJ1-3; TRBD1 might be the D (5 bases). V shed 7 bases and J shed 0 bases, with 13 bases lying between them. CDR3 length equals 15 residues. Per germline, CDR1 MDHEN and CDR2 SYDVKM. The CDR3 nucleotides read TGTGCCAGCAAGGAAGCAGGGTACTCTGGAAACACCATATATTTT. Its protein product is CASKEAGYSGNTIYF.

The chain is built from TRBV4-1 and TRBJ1-2; TRBD1 matches at 10 bases. The CDR3 has 16 amino acids. V dropped 2 bases and J dropped 7; count of bases not matched to a gene: 10. Per germline, CDR1 MGHRA and CDR2 YSYEKL. CDR3 nucleotide sequence: TGCGCCAGCAGCCAAAGCCCGGGACAGGGGTCTCGTGGCTACACCTTC. This translates into CASSQSPGQGSRGYTF.

The rearrangement uses TRBV5-4 and TRBJ2-1, with 9 positions matching TRBD1. The trim removed 9 bases at V and 5 bases at J, leaving 9 bases unmatched. The CDR3 consists of 14 residues. Germline assignment: CDR1 SGHNT and CDR2 YYREEE (reference sequence). CDR3 nucleotide sequence: TGTGCCAACTCCCGGACAGGGGAGCACAATGAGCAGTTCTTC. Amino acids: CANSRTGEHNEQFF.

V usage is TRBV5-1 and J usage is TRBJ2-1, with TRBD2 matching 15 bases. The germline V gene encodes CDR1 SGHRS and CDR2 YFSETQ. The V gene end was trimmed by 2 bases and the J gene end by 10 bases; junction bases not matched to a gene: 22. This CDR3 has 21 residues. CDR3 sequence reads: CASSFQGLAGGPSPPNREQFF. Written as DNA, the CDR3 is TGCGCCAGCAGCTTCCAAGGACTAGCGGGAGGGCCCTCCCCACCGAACCGCGAGCAGTTCTTC.

This chain links TRBV30 with TRBJ1-2; possible D gene TRBD1, 6 bases. Trimming stripped 1 base from V and 8 bases from J, with 11 bases between. The CDR3 is 12 residues long. Germline V CDR1 and CDR2: GTSNPN, SVGIG (reference sequence). The CDR3 sequence is CAWSGGLGGYTF. Written as DNA, the CDR3 is TGTGCCTGGAGTGGGGGGCTGGGCGGCTACACCTTC.

The rearrangement joins TRBV11-2 to TRBJ1-2; maybe TRBD1 (5 bases). CDR1 is SGHAT, CDR2 FQNNGV, per germline. The V and J ends lost 5 bases and 0 bases respectively, with 13 bases between them. CDR3 length equals 15 residues. The DNA of the CDR3 is TGTGCCAGCAGCCCCATAGACAGTCCTAACTATGGCTACACCTTC. Its translation: CASSPIDSPNYGYTF.

V gene TRBV27 combines with J gene TRBJ2-1; maybe TRBD1 (6 bases). The CDR3 has 15 amino acids. Germline V CDR1 and CDR2: MNHEY, SMNVEV (reference sequence). Deletions cut 5 bases from V and 5 bases from J, with 16 bases between. CDR3 DNA: TGTGCCAGCAGTGAACAGGGCCCCCTAAACAATGAGCAGTTCTTC. Translated, it gives CASSEQGPLNNEQFF.

In its sample, this clone was seen once. This rearrangement joins TRBV5-4 to TRBJ1-4; the match to TRBD1 covers 7 bases. The CDR3 spans 17 residues. V shed 4 bases and J 7 bases; nucleotides not matched to a gene: 16. Germline CDR1 is SGHNT and CDR2 is YYREEE (reference sequence). The CDR3 is CASSTYDRVGFGEKLFF. CDR3 sequence (DNA): TGTGCCAGCAGCACATATGACAGGGTCGGGTTTGGTGAAAAACTGTTTTTT.

This clone was found a few times. The V call is TRBV4-1, the J call TRBJ1-2; D remains ambiguous. The germline V gene has CDR1 MGHRA and CDR2 YSYEKL. The CDR3 has 16 residues. Trimming pared 0 bases from V and 1 base from J, leaving 12 bases between. The CDR3 reads CASSQEAAGNNYGYTF. CDR3 bases: TGCGCCAGCAGCCAAGAAGCGGCAGGCAATAACTATGGCTACACCTTC.

V and J are TRBV25-1 and TRBJ2-1; 7 bases match TRBD2. The CDR3 has 13 amino acids. Germline loops: CDR1 MGHDK, CDR2 SYGVNS. V was pared by 3 bases and J by 5 bases, with 1 base of the junction left unmatched. CDR3 protein: CASSELADNEQFF. As DNA, the CDR3 is TGTGCCAGCAGTGAGCTAGCGGACAATGAGCAGTTCTTC.

The chain combines TRBV19 with TRBJ2-1; 9 nucleotides line up with TRBD2. CDR3 length: 15 amino acids. Unmatched junction bases numbered 9, after V lost 6 bases and J lost 6 bases. The V gene's germline CDR1 is LNHDA and CDR2 SQIVND (reference sequence). In DNA, the CDR3 is TGTGCCAGTAGAAATCCCGGGACTAGCTCCAATGAGCAGTTCTTC. It codes for CASRNPGTSSNEQFF.

The chain joins TRBV9 to TRBJ2-7; 9 bases are shared with TRBD2. CDR3 length: 17 amino acids. V dropped 0 bases and J dropped 3; count of bases not matched to a gene: 10. Germline V gene lookup returns CDR1 SGDLS and CDR2 YYNGEE. The CDR3 loop reads CASSVDPAGGLVYEQYF. CDR3 bases: TGTGCCAGCAGCGTAGATCCGGCGGGGGGGCTTGTCTACGAGCAGTACTTC.